This T cell receptor beta chain was sequenced for a study of blood T cell repertoires in COVID-19. This clone was found once. This CDR3 is 13 amino acids long. V gave up 6 bases and J gave up 4 bases, with 10 bases separating them. In the original workflow: Amplified reference gene primers provided the basis for estimating nucleated cell counts. TCRdb's copy holds only in-frame clones and misses some; the assay was immunoSEQ multiplex PCR. That table gives V, J and clone size, and the DNA gave D and trimming. Here the sample spans about 150,000 clones, more than 70% being singletons. J is TRBJ1-3 and V is TRBV12-3 or TRBV12-4; D is perhaps TRBD1 (5 bases). Sequenced sample: peripheral blood. The receptor was isolated from a man aged 55 to 70 with active or convalescent COVID-19. The CDR3 sequence: CASSRRTGNTIYF. The CDR3 DNA reads as TGTGCCAGCAGCCGAAGGACAGGAAACACCATATATTTT.